This entry lists 19 T cell receptor beta chains sequenced from one sample in a study of T cells in Graves' hyperthyroidism and ophthalmopathy. Researchers amplified the TCR beta CDR3 regions from RNA transcripts. HTBI primers were employed in a first-round RT-PCR of the TCR CDR3. TCRdb processed the multiplex PCR reads anew with MiXCR; each CDR3 protein has one entry. This sample has around 760,000 distinct CDR3 sequences; roughly a third occur once, and the top ten carry around 30%. The sample comprised blood. These receptors originate from a middle-aged woman with Graves' hyperthyroidism.

This clonotype appeared a few times. The chain carries TRBV6-5 and TRBJ1-4; D gene uncertain. V was cut by 6 bases and J by 8 bases, with 16 bases left in between. Germline V gene lookup returns CDR1 MNHEY and CDR2 SVGAGI. The CDR3 has 14 residues. CDR3 loop: CASSPFGPIEKLFF. As DNA, the CDR3 is TGTGCCAGCAGCCCCTTTGGGCCCATAGAAAAACTGTTTTTT.

This clonotype was recorded at least ten times. The genes are TRBV28 and TRBJ2-7; D gene uncertain. The CDR3 runs 12 residues. The germline V gene encodes CDR1 MDHEN and CDR2 SYDVKM. V was cut by 5 bases and J by 3 bases, with 8 bases left in between. CDR3 bases: TGTGCCAGCAGTCCGAGTCGCTACGAGCAGTACTTC. Protein product: CASSPSRYEQYF.

In this sample, this clonotype turned up a few times. This chain joins TRBV5-6 and TRBJ2-5, with D uncertain. Germline V gives CDR1 SGHDT, CDR2 YYEEEE. This CDR3 has 13 residues. Trimming took 0 bases from V and 5 from J, leaving 8 bases between them. Here the CDR3 reads CASSLGSDETQYF. The DNA for the CDR3 is TGTGCCAGCAGCTTGGGCAGTGATGAGACCCAGTACTTC.

The genes are TRBV5-6 and TRBJ1-3; 7 nucleotides agree with TRBD1. Germline lookup yields CDR1 SGHDT and CDR2 YYEEEE. With 4 bases clipped from V and 0 bases from J, the junction kept 7 bases outside the gene matches. This CDR3 contains 16 residues. CDR3 bases: TGTGCCAGCAGCACTCCGGGACAGCGCTCTGGAAACACCATATATTTT. Encoded protein: CASSTPGQRSGNTIYF.

This clonotype was recorded at least ten times. This chain uses TRBV2 with TRBJ1-5, with 7 nucleotides matching TRBD1. Germline V gene data show CDR1 as SNHLY and CDR2 as FYNNEI. With 11 bases clipped from V and 5 bases from J, the junction kept 9 bases outside the gene matches. The CDR3 extends over 13 amino acids. The CDR3 is CAFRGGLDQPQHF. The CDR3 nucleotides read TGTGCCTTCAGGGGGGGGCTGGATCAGCCCCAGCATTTT.

This clonotype came up a few times. The J gene is TRBJ1-5, the V gene TRBV7-2; D call uncertain. CDR3 length: 14 amino acids. Germline CDR1 reads SGHTA; CDR2 reads FQGNSA. The V end lost 5 bases, the J end lost 0 bases, and 8 bases lay between the germline ends. CDR3 residues: CASSPENSNQPQHF. In nucleotides, the CDR3 is TGTGCCAGCAGCCCTGAGAATAGCAATCAGCCCCAGCATTTT.

Of note for this clonotype: A read error may be the cause here, since a much bigger clone is one base away. This chain joins TRBV24-1 and TRBJ1-1; 9 positions agree with TRBD1. Germline V gene data show CDR1 as KGHDR and CDR2 as SFDVKD. Losses at the gene ends were 4 bases for V and 1 base for J; bases not matched to a gene: 0. The CDR3 has 14 residues. The CDR3 protein is CATSETGGNTEAFF. CDR3 nucleotide sequence: TGTGCCACCAGTGAGACAGGGGGGAACACTGAAGCTTTCTTT.

This clonotype appeared many times. The chain has TRBV29-1 and TRBJ1-4, with TRBD1 matching 8 bases. V was pared by 5 bases and J by 8 bases, with 7 bases of the junction left unmatched. Germline CDR1 reads SQVTM; CDR2 reads ANQGSEA. The CDR3 totals 13 residues. The CDR3 DNA reads TGCAGCGTTTCCGGGACAGGTCACGAAAAACTGTTTTTT. It specifies CSVSGTGHEKLFF.

Ten or more counts support this clonotype. This chain links TRBV7-3 with TRBJ1-4; TRBD1 matches 7 bases. The junction had 9 bases not matched to a gene; V was cut back by 5 bases and J by 3 bases. From germline, CDR1 is SGHTA and CDR2 FQGTGA. The CDR3 extends over 16 amino acids. The CDR3 here is CASSETGLSANEKLFF. CDR3 coding DNA: TGTGCCAGCAGCGAGACAGGGTTGTCGGCTAATGAAAAACTGTTTTTT.

On this clonotype itself: Mismatch with germline at one junction end may stem from a read error. The chain uses TRBV5-1 and TRBJ2-7, with 7 positions matching TRBD1. Germline V gene lookup returns CDR1 SGHRS and CDR2 YFSETQ. The CDR3 runs 16 residues. The CDR3 DNA reads as TGCGCCAGCAGCTTACTGCCGGGACAGCTATCATACGAGCAGTGCTTC. Protein: CASSLLPGQLSYEQCF.

This clonotype was counted a few times. The rearrangement uses TRBV12-3 or TRBV12-4 and TRBJ2-7; TRBD2 might be the D (5 bases). V gave up 3 bases and J gave up 3 bases, with 15 bases separating them. CDR3 size: 15 residues. The CDR3 nucleotides are TGTGCCAGCAGTTTTGACGACCCGGGGTACTACGAGCAGTACTTC. Translation gives CASSFDDPGYYEQYF.

With regard to this clonotype: The junction shows a germline mismatch at one end, possibly a read error. The chain uses TRBV28 and TRBJ2-7, with TRBD2 matching over 7 bases. The CDR3 is 9 amino acids. CDR1 MDHEN and CDR2 SYDVKM come from the germline V gene. CDR3 DNA: TGTGCCAGCAGTTTAGGGAGGGGCTTC. Its protein is CASSLGRGF.

This clonotype was observed at least ten times. The chain recombines TRBV2 with TRBJ1-4, with D possibly matching TRBD1 (5 bases). V shed 3 bases and J shed 8 bases, with 19 bases lying between them. The germline CDR1 and CDR2 sequences are SNHLY and FYNNEI. The CDR3 is 16 residues long. The CDR3 loop reads CASSDRVEAGNEKLFF. The DNA of the CDR3 is TGTGCCAGCAGTGACAGGGTTGAGGCGGGAAACGAAAAACTGTTTTTT. Together with reference TRBV2 and TRBJ1-4, the CDR3 gives the full variable domain: EPEVTQTPSHQVTQMGQEVILRCVPISNHLYFYWYRQILGQKVEFLVSFYNNEISEKSEIFDDQFSVERPDGSNFTLKIRSTKLEDSAMYFCASSDRVEAGNEKLFFGSGTQLSVL.

This clonotype was counted between two and nine times. The V call is TRBV6-5, the J call TRBJ2-7; D remains unclear. V lost 2 bases to trimming and J lost 3 bases, with 11 bases between them. The germline CDR1 and CDR2 sequences are MNHEY and SVGAGI. The CDR3 sequence is 14 residues long. The CDR3: CASSYAYQSYEQYF. CDR3 sequence (DNA): TGTGCCAGCAGTTACGCATACCAAAGCTACGAGCAGTACTTC.

CDR3 loop: CASTWDSSSYNEQFF. CDR3 bases: TGTGCCAGCACCTGGGACTCGAGCTCCTACAATGAGCAGTTCTTC. This chain connects TRBV2 to TRBJ2-7; D possibly corresponds to TRBD2 (6 bases). The tail of the sequence fits TRBJ2-1 better, so the J call may be wrong. This CDR3 has 15 amino acids. The germline CDR1 and CDR2 sequences are SNHLY and FYNNEI.

This clonotype was detected ten times or more. This rearrangement joins TRBV15 to TRBJ1-5; D remains unclear. The CDR3 runs to 18 residues. V lost 0 bases and J lost 3, with 18 bases in between. Germline CDR1 reads LNHNV; CDR2 reads YYDKDF (reference sequence). CDR3 sequence: CATSRESAFPTDNQPQHF. CDR3 sequence (DNA): TGTGCCACCAGCAGAGAGTCGGCCTTCCCGACTGACAATCAGCCCCAGCATTTT.

A few counts support this clonotype. This chain uses TRBV7-9 with TRBJ2-5; D is perhaps TRBD2 (6 bases). This CDR3 spans 15 amino acids. From germline, CDR1 is SEHNR and CDR2 FQNEAQ (reference sequence). The V end was cut by 5 bases, the J end by 0 bases, with 13 bases between. The CDR3 DNA follows: TGTGCCAGCAGCCCTAGTTCGGGGGACCAAGAGACCCAGTACTTC. It translates to CASSPSSGDQETQYF.

This clonotype was seen repeatedly, ten times or more. This CDR3 reads CATSRGDASSSYEQYF. The CDR3 bases are TGTGCCACCAGCAGAGGGGATGCGTCAAGCTCCTACGAGCAGTACTTC. The chain links TRBV15 to TRBJ2-7; no definite D call. Per the germline V gene, CDR1 is LNHNV and CDR2 is YYDKDF (reference sequence). V was shortened by 1 base and J by 0 bases, with 13 bases between the two germline ends. CDR3 length equals 16 residues.

The V and J genes are TRBV4-3 and TRBJ1-2; D perhaps matches TRBD1 (6 bases). The CDR3 spans 15 residues. Germline V gives CDR1 LGHNA, CDR2 YSLEER. Trimming left V 0 bases short and J 7 bases short, with 15 bases between. The CDR3 loop reads CASSQEGGGRLGYTF. The CDR3 coding sequence is TGCGCCAGCAGCCAAGAGGGGGGCGGGCGTCTTGGCTACACCTTC.